This T cell receptor beta chain is from a study of T cell changes during pregnancy in multiple sclerosis. Per the germline V gene, CDR1 is GTSNPN and CDR2 is SVGIG (reference sequence). The CDR3 is 14 residues long. The trim removed 3 bases at V and 4 bases at J, leaving 8 bases unmatched. Assay: immunoSEQ multiplex PCR; the TCRdb copy retains only in-frame clones and omits some. This sample has 50,000 or so clones; more than 80% occur once, and the top ten carry nearly 0.5%. A single count supports this clone. The chain recombines TRBV30 with TRBJ1-1; 7 bases align to TRBD1. The source material was CD4+ T cells from peripheral blood mononuclear cells, sampled after pregnancy. This receptor was identified in a female donor in good health, enrolled as a control in a pregnancy study. The CDR3 region has the DNA TGTGCCTGGAGCCCTCTGACAGGGATCACTGAAGCTTTCTTT. Amino acids: CAWSPLTGITEAFF.